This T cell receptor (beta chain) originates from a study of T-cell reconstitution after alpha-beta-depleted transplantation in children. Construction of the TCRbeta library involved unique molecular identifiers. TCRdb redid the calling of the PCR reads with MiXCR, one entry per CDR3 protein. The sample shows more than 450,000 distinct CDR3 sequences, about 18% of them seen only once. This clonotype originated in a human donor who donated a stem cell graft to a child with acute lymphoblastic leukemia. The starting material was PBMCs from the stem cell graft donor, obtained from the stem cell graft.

CDR3 DNA sequence: TGTGCCAGCGTCCCCCTTGAGGCTCGAGGCCACGAGCAGTACTTC. Its protein product is CASVPLEARGHEQYF. The chain uses TRBV6-1 and TRBJ2-7; D unresolved. The CDR3 length is 15 residues. With 8 bases removed from V and 5 bases from J, the gap between germline ends came to 22 bases. The germline V gene encodes CDR1 MNHNS and CDR2 SASEGT.